This T cell receptor (beta chain) was sequenced in a study of blood T cell repertoires in COVID-19. Study details: Sites in the United States, Italy and Spain provided acute and convalescent COVID-19 samples. In each case, the material was cDNA or gDNA derived from T cells, B-cell-depleted T cells, or PBMCs.

CDR3 length equals 15 residues. Methods used by the authors: From reference gene primer amplification, estimates of nucleated cell counts were derived. Libraries were prepared by immunoSEQ multiplex PCR; TCRdb keeps only in-frame clonotypes and omits some of them. From that table come the V and J calls and clone size; the DNA was used to work out D and trimming. Found here are around 150,000 clones, approximately 73% of them singletons; the top ten hold roughly 4.2%. In its sample, this clone was seen a few times. The receptor comes from a man aged 60-69 years with acute or convalescent COVID-19. The sequenced sample was peripheral blood. The chain has TRBV21-1 and TRBJ2-5; TRBD2, the table's D call, was not compared with the DNA. TRBV21-1 is assigned pseudogene status. CDR3 DNA sequence: TGTGCCAGCGCAGCCGGGGAGGGGAGCCAAGAGACCCAGTACTTC. It yields the protein CASAAGEGSQETQYF.